Only one count was recorded for the clone carrying this T cell receptor beta chain. The antigen remains undetermined. These data are taken from a study of T-cell reconstitution after alpha-beta-depleted transplantation in children. Study-wide findings and caveats: Several hundred rapidly expanded clones from non-depleted graft cells reportedly supplied alpha-beta T cells about two months post-transplant. Several patients had high TCRbeta diversity at day 60; it came from surviving recipient T cells and thymic progenitors. Newly made T cells mostly supplied T-cell counts and diversity one year after transplant.

Per germline, CDR1 DFQATT and CDR2 SNEGSKA (reference sequence). The CDR3 is 14 residues long. Between the trimmed V and J ends, which lost 3 bases and 3 bases, there was a span of 15 bases. The TCRbeta library was prepared with unique molecular identifiers. TCRdb analysed the PCR reads with MiXCR anew, one entry per CDR3 protein. The profile shows 90,000 to 100,000 distinct CDR3 sequences, roughly a quarter of them singletons. The sample in question was PBMCs, obtained before TCRalphabeta/CD19-depleted stem cell transplant. This sequence was found in a boy younger than 10 with acute lymphoblastic leukemia, due to receive a stem cell transplant. This chain links TRBV20-1 with TRBJ2-7; D could derive from TRBD1 or TRBD2 (5 bases each). CDR3 DNA sequence: TGCAGTGCTAGCGCAGGGACCCCTAACTACGAGCAGTACTTC. Its protein product is CSASAGTPNYEQYF.